The 19 T cell receptor beta chains listed next were all sequenced from one sample in a study of response to subunit inactivated influenza vaccine. TCRdb ran MiXCR on the RT-PCR reads and lists one entry per CDR3 protein. Among about 520,000 distinct CDR3 sequences listed, more than 7% were seen once. The sequences come from PBMCs from blood, collected around 25 months after vaccination. Receptors were obtained from a man between 45 and 75 years old who received an inactivated influenza vaccine.

This clonotype occurred a few times. Likely a read error: the CDR3 ends without its conserved phenylalanine or tryptophan. This sequence joins TRBV24-1 and TRBJ2-3; TRBD1 aligns across 9 bases. The junction had 0 bases not matched to a gene; V was cut back by 2 bases and J by 1 base. The CDR3 length is 15 residues. Germline-derived CDR1 and CDR2 are KGHDR and SFDVKD. In nucleotides, the CDR3 is TGTGCCACCAGTGATTGGACAGGGGGCACAGATACGCAGTATTCT. This translates into CATSDWTGGTDTQYS.

In its sample, this clonotype was seen a few times. The chain recombines TRBV7-2 with TRBJ1-1, with TRBD1 identical over 7 bases. V shed 6 bases, J shed 2 bases, and the junction held 6 bases outside the gene matches. Germline lookup yields CDR1 SGHTA and CDR2 FQGNSA. The CDR3 sequence is 14 residues long. The CDR3 here is CASRKQGINTEAFF. The CDR3 coding sequence is TGTGCCAGCAGGAAACAGGGGATTAACACTGAAGCTTTCTTT.

This clonotype was seen more than once but under ten times. This chain joins TRBV20-1 and TRBJ2-3; D ambiguous. Germline loops: CDR1 DFQATT, CDR2 SNEGSKA (reference sequence). The CDR3 extends over 14 amino acids. Trimming took off 5 bases at V and 4 bases at J, with 16 bases between the two ends. DNA for the CDR3: TGCAGTGCTCGGATTCGGCTCAACGCAGATACGCAGTATTTT. Translation gives CSARIRLNADTQYF.

The rearrangement links TRBV20-1 to TRBJ2-7; D call uncertain. With 3 bases removed from V and 0 bases from J, the gap between germline ends came to 15 bases. Per germline, CDR1 DFQATT and CDR2 SNEGSKA (reference sequence). The CDR3 length is 15 residues. CDR3 sequence: CSASALLRSSYEQYF. The CDR3 bases are TGCAGTGCTAGTGCCCTTCTGAGGAGCTCCTACGAGCAGTACTTC.

This rearrangement joins TRBV7-9 to TRBJ2-7; D ambiguous. The CDR3 is made up of 14 amino acids. The germline V and J ends were trimmed by 4 bases and 0 bases, with 10 bases remaining between them. Germline CDR1 is SEHNR and CDR2 is FQNEAQ (reference sequence). The CDR3 loop is CASSSRTVSYEQYF. The CDR3 coding sequence is TGTGCCAGCAGCTCCAGGACGGTCTCCTACGAGCAGTACTTC.

CDR3 bases: TGTGCCAGCAGCTTCCACCGGACTAGCGGGAGGCCAAGGAGCTCCTACGAGCAGTACTTC. Residues: CASSFHRTSGRPRSSYEQYF. This chain joins TRBV9 and TRBJ2-7, with TRBD2 matching 14 bases. This CDR3 is built from 20 residues. Germline CDR1 SGDLS, CDR2 YYNGEE. The ends lost 4 bases at V and 0 bases at J; junction bases unmatched: 15.

This clonotype has at least ten counts. DNA of the CDR3: TGTGCCAGCAGCGTCACTAGCGGGGTCTACAATGAGCAGTTCTTC. Encoded protein: CASSVTSGVYNEQFF. The chain joins TRBV7-9 to TRBJ2-1; 10 bases map to TRBD2. The CDR3 is 15 residues long. V lost 5 bases, J lost 3 bases, and 4 bases stayed unmatched. In germline, CDR1 is SEHNR, CDR2 FQNEAQ (reference sequence).

This clonotype was seen a handful of times. The V and J genes are TRBV7-2 and TRBJ2-5; 9 bases match TRBD1. Unmatched junction bases numbered 9, after V lost 3 bases and J lost 4 bases. This CDR3 comprises 16 residues. Per the germline V gene, CDR1 is SGHTA and CDR2 is FQGNSA. CDR3 sequence reads: CASSLLKGTGRETQYF. The CDR3 DNA reads as TGTGCCAGCAGCTTGCTGAAAGGGACAGGGAGAGAGACCCAGTACTTC.

The chain uses TRBV12-3 or TRBV12-4 and TRBJ1-2, with 7 positions matching TRBD1. The CDR3 sequence is 15 residues long. After removal of 5 bases from V and 4 bases from J, the junction contained 10 bases not matched to a gene. CDR3 region: CASSEVRQGTYGYTF. The CDR3 DNA follows: TGTGCCAGCAGTGAGGTTAGACAGGGAACCTATGGCTACACCTTC.

On this clonotype itself: A junction end diverges from the germline sequence, so it may reflect a read error. V usage is TRBV7-9 and J usage is TRBJ1-4, with unresolved D. The germline gives CDR1 SEHNR, CDR2 FQNEAQ (reference sequence). CDR3 length: 16 residues. The CDR3 nucleotides are TGTGCAAGCAGCTATTTTGAAGGACCTTCTAATGAAAAACTGTTTTTT. This gives the protein CASSYFEGPSNEKLFF.

The rearrangement uses TRBV7-2 and TRBJ2-3; D is perhaps TRBD2 (6 bases). This CDR3 spans 16 amino acids. V was trimmed by 1 base and J by 0 bases, leaving 11 bases between them. In germline, CDR1 is SGHTA, CDR2 FQGNSA. The CDR3 nucleotides are TGTGCCAGCAGCTTAGATAGCGGACTTAGCACAGATACGCAGTATTTT. As protein: CASSLDSGLSTDTQYF. The variable domain in full, with the rest retrieved from reference TRBV7-2 and TRBJ2-3, is GAGVSQSPSNKVTEKGKDVELRCDPISGHTALYWYRQSLGQGLEFLIYFQGNSAPDKSGLPSDRFSAERTGGSVSTLTIQRTQQEDSAVYLCASSLDSGLSTDTQYFGPGTRLTVL.

This clonotype was found a few times. The V gene is TRBV12-3 or TRBV12-4, the J gene TRBJ2-3, with TRBD2 matching 7 bases. The CDR3 covers 16 residues. The V segment lost 6 bases and the J segment 6 bases; nucleotides outside the gene matches: 15. The chain's CDR3 is CASRSRGRGFTDTQYF. The CDR3, as DNA: TGTGCCAGCAGATCTCGCGGGAGAGGGTTCACGGATACGCAGTATTTT.

This clonotype was picked up many times. This CDR3 reads CASSLMYYPEQYF. The CDR3 coding sequence is TGTGCCAGCAGTTTAATGTACTACCCTGAGCAGTACTTC. The chain is built from TRBV28 and TRBJ2-7; unclear D gene. Per the germline V gene, CDR1 is MDHEN and CDR2 is SYDVKM. V was cut by 2 bases and J by 7 bases, with 12 bases left in between. The CDR3 extends over 13 amino acids.

The chain uses TRBV7-8 and TRBJ1-6; D call uncertain. V shed 4 bases and J shed 10 bases, with 14 bases lying between them. This CDR3 spans 14 amino acids. Germline V gives CDR1 SGHVS, CDR2 FQNEAQ. The CDR3 coding sequence is TGTGCCAGCAGCTCCCGCCTATCGGGGTCACCCCTCCACTTT. Residues: CASSSRLSGSPLHF.

The J gene is TRBJ2-1, the V gene TRBV6-1; 7 bases align to TRBD2. The trim removed 8 bases at V and 6 bases at J, leaving 10 bases unmatched. CDR3 length: 14 residues. In germline, CDR1 is MNHNS, CDR2 SASEGT. The CDR3 DNA reads as TGTGCCAGCGCCGACCGGGGGGAAAGCAATGAGCAGTTCTTC. It encodes CASADRGESNEQFF.

This clonotype showed up just a few times. The chain combines TRBV10-3 with TRBJ2-7; 7 bases align to TRBD1. V gave up 11 bases and J gave up 1 base; unmatched junction bases: 11. The germline V gene encodes CDR1 ENHRY and CDR2 SYGVKD. The CDR3 runs to 14 residues. In DNA form, the CDR3 reads TGTGCCTCCCTTCAACCGGGACAGTCCTACGAGCAGTACTTC. Translated: CASLQPGQSYEQYF.

V is TRBV20-1 and J is TRBJ2-5; TRBD2 matches at 10 bases. Per germline, CDR1 DFQATT and CDR2 SNEGSKA (reference sequence). V lost 0 bases, J lost 2 bases, and 9 bases stayed unmatched. The CDR3 totals 17 residues. The CDR3 DNA follows: TGCAGTGCTAGAGATTCCCGACTAGCGGGCTCGCAAGAGACCCAGTACTTC. The encoded protein is CSARDSRLAGSQETQYF.

This clonotype was observed many times. The chain links TRBV20-1 to TRBJ1-1; D perhaps matches TRBD1 (5 bases). CDR3 size: 14 residues. Looked up from germline, CDR1 is DFQATT and CDR2 is SNEGSKA (reference sequence). The V end lost 2 bases, the J end lost 1 base, and 11 bases lay between the germline ends. The CDR3 spells CSARKGSTNTEAFF. As DNA, the CDR3 is TGCAGTGCTAGAAAGGGGTCTACGAACACTGAAGCTTTCTTT.

The table lists this clonotype with a few counts. The chain carries TRBV7-9 and TRBJ2-2, with D perhaps matching TRBD1 or TRBD2 (5 bases each). Looked up from germline, CDR1 is SEHNR and CDR2 is FQNEAQ (reference sequence). With 4 bases removed from V and 2 bases from J, the gap between germline ends came to 17 bases. The CDR3 spans 17 residues. The CDR3 reads CASSWPPAGSNTGELFF. The CDR3 region has the DNA TGTGCCAGCAGCTGGCCCCCGGCAGGGAGTAACACCGGGGAGCTGTTTTTT.